Each of the 22 T cell receptor beta chains below was sequenced from the same sample in a study of CD8 T cells in ankylosing spondylitis. A single record per CDR3 protein comes from TCRdb applying MiXCR to the 5' RACE reads. The table shows 200,000 to 250,000 distinct CDR3 sequences, with about 10% occurring only once. Specimen: blood, either unsorted or a sorted T cell fraction (not recorded which). The receptors come from a male donor with ankylosing spondylitis or in good health (not recorded which).

This clonotype was seen more than once but under ten times. The V and J genes are TRBV3-1 and TRBJ2-3, with 13 bases matching TRBD2. CDR3 length: 18 amino acids. CDR1 is LGHDT, CDR2 YNNKEL, per germline (reference sequence). V lost 5 bases to trimming and J lost 0 bases; unmatched junction nucleotides: 8. The CDR3 loop is CASSSGGTSGTSTDTQYF. The CDR3 nucleotides read TGTGCCAGCAGCTCCGGCGGGACTAGCGGGACTAGCACAGATACGCAGTATTTT.

This clonotype was observed a handful of times. J is TRBJ2-3 and V is TRBV5-1; 7 positions match TRBD2. The CDR3 is made up of 14 amino acids. The trim removed 7 bases at V and 0 bases at J, leaving 5 bases unmatched. CDR1 is SGHRS, CDR2 YFSETQ, per germline. This CDR3 reads CASGRAESTDTQYF. The CDR3 region has the DNA TGCGCCAGCGGGAGGGCGGAAAGCACAGATACGCAGTATTTT.

There are many counts of this clonotype. This chain links TRBV6-1 with TRBJ2-2; perhaps TRBD1 as D (6 bases). V shed 7 bases and J shed 5 bases, with 17 bases lying between them. This CDR3 has 15 residues. Germline CDR1 and CDR2: MNHNS and SASEGT. CDR3 residues: CASTVKGVGTGELFF. CDR3 coding DNA: TGTGCCAGCACCGTGAAGGGGGTCGGAACCGGGGAGCTGTTTTTT.

This clonotype showed up many times. The chain is built from TRBV5-5 and TRBJ2-5; D call uncertain. CDR1 is SGHKS, CDR2 YYEKEE, per germline (reference sequence). The CDR3 covers 15 residues. With 1 base removed from V and 1 base from J, the gap between germline ends came to 11 bases. CDR3 sequence (DNA): TGTGCCAGCAGCTTGTTGGCGCAGACCCAAGAGACCCAGTACTTC. Its protein product is CASSLLAQTQETQYF. The variable domain in full, completed from reference TRBV5-5 and TRBJ2-5, reads DAGVTQSPTHLIKTRGQQVTLRCSPISGHKSVSWYQQVLGQGPQFIFQYYEKEERGRGNFPDRFSARQFPNYSSELNVNALLLGDSALYLCASSLLAQTQETQYFGPGTRLLVL.

The chain carries TRBV11-2 and TRBJ2-3; TRBD2 is a possible D gene (5 bases). Germline V lookup: CDR1 SGHAT, CDR2 FQNNGV. The CDR3 is made up of 15 amino acids. Deletions cut 4 bases from V and 0 bases from J, with 11 bases between. CDR3 sequence reads: CASSWSGPSTDTQYF. CDR3 sequence (DNA): TGTGCCAGCAGCTGGAGCGGCCCTAGCACAGATACGCAGTATTTT.

This chain uses TRBV12-3 or TRBV12-4 with TRBJ2-2; no definite D call. V dropped 7 bases and J dropped 5 bases, with 17 bases sitting between them. The CDR3 sequence is 15 residues long. CDR3 DNA: TGTGCCAGCACCAAGGACGGTCCGAGGACCGGGGAGCTGTTTTTT. It is translated as CASTKDGPRTGELFF.

This clonotype was seen a handful of times. The V and J genes are TRBV11-2 and TRBJ2-5; 10 bases agree with TRBD2. V lost 0 bases to trimming and J lost 5 bases; unmatched junction nucleotides: 3. Germline V CDR1 and CDR2: SGHAT, FQNNGV. CDR3 length equals 15 residues. CDR3 region: CASSLELAGLETQYF. Here the CDR3 DNA reads TGTGCCAGCAGCTTAGAACTAGCGGGGCTCGAGACCCAGTACTTC.

This clonotype was observed at least ten times. The chain has TRBV10-3 and TRBJ2-7; 12 positions agree with TRBD1. The germline gives CDR1 ENHRY, CDR2 SYGVKD. This CDR3 is 14 amino acids long. The trim removed 11 bases at V and 5 bases at J, leaving 10 bases unmatched. Written as DNA, the CDR3 is TGTGCCTCTATCCGGGACAGGGGGCCCAACGAGCAGTACTTC. Translating it yields CASIRDRGPNEQYF.

This clonotype has at least ten counts. This chain links TRBV7-2 with TRBJ2-5; TRBD2 agrees at 8 bases. The CDR3 has 15 amino acids. The germline V gene encodes CDR1 SGHTA and CDR2 FQGNSA. Trimming took 3 bases from V and 1 from J; bases not matched to a gene: 4. DNA of the CDR3: TGTGCCAGCAGCTTGGTGCGGGGGGCCCAAGAGACCCAGTACTTC. Protein sequence: CASSLVRGAQETQYF.

This clonotype was found many times. The chain couples TRBV5-1 to TRBJ2-5; TRBD2 agrees at 8 bases. Germline assignment: CDR1 SGHRS and CDR2 YFSETQ. Trimming cost V 4 bases and J 2 bases; bases outside gene matches: 10. The CDR3 sequence is 16 residues long. CDR3 region: CASSPGGTSQQETQYF. CDR3 nucleotide sequence: TGCGCCAGCAGCCCGGGCGGGACTAGTCAGCAAGAGACCCAGTACTTC.

CDR3 bases: TGTGCCAGCAGCCAAGCTAGCGGGGACACCGGGGAGCTGTTTTTT. Amino acid sequence: CASSQASGDTGELFF. V usage is TRBV4-2 and J usage is TRBJ2-2; 9 nucleotides line up with TRBD2. The germline V gene encodes CDR1 LGHNA and CDR2 YNFKEQ. The V segment lost 1 base and the J segment 3 bases; nucleotides outside the gene matches: 0. The CDR3 sequence is 15 residues long.

This chain uses TRBV28 with TRBJ2-1, with a tentative D call TRBD1 (5 bases). This CDR3 region has 14 residues. V lost 7 bases to trimming and J lost 5 bases, with 15 bases between them. The germline V gene encodes CDR1 MDHEN and CDR2 SYDVKM. This CDR3 reads CASNDLGAHNEQFF. Written as DNA, the CDR3 is TGTGCCAGCAATGATCTAGGGGCCCACAATGAGCAGTTCTTC.

This clonotype was detected a few times. The V call is TRBV7-3, the J call TRBJ1-6; no reliable D call. There are 15 residues in the CDR3. Trimming cost V 1 base and J 5 bases, with 9 bases left between them. Germline CDR1 SGHTA, CDR2 FQGTGA. CDR3 sequence reads: CASSLMAGDNSPLHF. The CDR3 region has the DNA TGTGCCAGCAGCTTAATGGCAGGCGATAATTCACCCCTCCACTTT. The full variable domain, completed using reference TRBV7-3 and TRBJ1-6, is GAGVSQTPSNKVTEKGKYVELRCDPISGHTALYWYRQSLGQGPEFLIYFQGTGAADDSGLPNDRFFAVRPEGSVSTLKIQRTERGDSAVYLCASSLMAGDNSPLHFGNGTRLTVT.

Ten or more counts support this clonotype. V gene TRBV7-6 combines with J gene TRBJ2-5, with TRBD2 as a possible D gene (6 bases). Trimming stripped 2 bases from V and 3 bases from J, with 13 bases between. The CDR3 spans 15 residues. Germline V gives CDR1 SGHVS, CDR2 FNYEAQ. CDR3 DNA: TGTGCCAGCAGCTTAAATCCCGGCGGGGAAGAGACCCAGTACTTC. This codes for CASSLNPGGEETQYF.

The chain combines TRBV29-1 with TRBJ2-5, with D possibly TRBD1 on 5 matching bases. This CDR3 is 12 amino acids long. Germline V gene data show CDR1 as SQVTM and CDR2 as ANQGSEA. V was pared by 3 bases and J by 5 bases, with 10 bases between. The CDR3 here is CSVDQGWETQYF. For the CDR3, the DNA is TGCAGCGTTGACCAGGGATGGGAGACCCAGTACTTC. The full variable domain, rest sourced from reference TRBV29-1 and TRBJ2-5, is SAVISQKPSRDICQRGTSLTIQCQVDSQVTMMFWYRQQPGQSLTLIATANQGSEATYESGFVIDKFPISRPNLTFSTLTVSNMSPEDSSIYLCSVDQGWETQYFGPGTRLLVL.

There are many counts of this clonotype. The chain links TRBV5-1 to TRBJ1-1, with 10 bases aligning to TRBD1. V shed 9 bases, J shed 5 bases, and the junction held 7 bases outside the gene matches. The CDR3 extends over 13 amino acids. Germline V gene lookup returns CDR1 SGHRS and CDR2 YFSETQ. The CDR3 spells CATQDRGETEAFF. The CDR3 region has the DNA TGCGCCACCCAGGACAGGGGGGAAACTGAAGCTTTCTTT.

This clonotype was counted a few times. This chain joins TRBV20-1 and TRBJ2-2; 8 positions agree with TRBD2. V gave up 1 base and J gave up 2 bases; unmatched junction bases: 3. From germline, CDR1 is DFQATT and CDR2 SNEGSKA (reference sequence). This CDR3 comprises 15 residues. The CDR3 loop reads CSARAGGPNTGELFF. CDR3 sequence (DNA): TGCAGTGCTAGAGCGGGGGGGCCTAACACCGGGGAGCTGTTTTTT.

In DNA form, the CDR3 reads TGTGCCAGCAGCTCCCGTGGAGGGGGTCGAGACACCCAGTACTTC. Translated: CASSSRGGGRDTQYF. The chain uses TRBV11-2 and TRBJ2-5; the D call may be TRBD1 or TRBD2 (6 bases each). Germline V CDR1 and CDR2: SGHAT, FQNNGV. This CDR3 is 15 amino acids long. Trimming took off 4 bases at V and 8 bases at J, with 20 bases between the two ends.

There are a few counts of this clonotype. The chain is built from TRBV18 and TRBJ2-7; 13 bases fit TRBD2. CDR1 and CDR2 from the germline V gene are KGHSH and LQKENI. Trimming removed 3 bases from V and 2 bases from J; junction bases left unmatched: 1. This CDR3 comprises 15 residues. As DNA, the CDR3 is TGTGCCAGCTCACCCACTAGCGGGGGGGCCTACGAGCAGTACTTC. It translates to CASSPTSGGAYEQYF.

This clonotype appeared a few times. This chain uses TRBV5-6 with TRBJ2-1; 8 bases fit TRBD1. J gave up 4 bases and V 4 bases, and 4 bases lay outside the gene matches. The CDR3 consists of 14 residues. The germline gives CDR1 SGHDT, CDR2 YYEEEE. The CDR3 DNA sequence: TGTGCCAGCAGCCTTTGGGACAGGTACAATGAGCAGTTCTTC. Encoded protein: CASSLWDRYNEQFF.

This clonotype was seen at least ten times. This sequence joins TRBV5-1 and TRBJ1-6, with D possibly matching TRBD1 (5 bases). The CDR3 contains 16 residues. V was shortened by 4 bases and J by 10 bases, with 21 bases between the two germline ends. Germline V gives CDR1 SGHRS, CDR2 YFSETQ. The CDR3 is CASSAGGINTGSPLHF. CDR3 bases: TGCGCCAGCAGCGCCGGTGGAATAAACACAGGATCACCCCTCCACTTT.

This clonotype was counted only a few times. The chain links TRBV5-1 to TRBJ2-1, with 7 bases fitting TRBD2. Germline V gene data show CDR1 as SGHRS and CDR2 as YFSETQ. This CDR3 has 15 amino acids. The junction had 11 bases not matched to a gene; V was cut back by 4 bases and J by 7 bases. Here the CDR3 DNA reads TGCGCCAGCAGCGGCGGGGGTGGGGGTAGTAATGAGCAGTTCTTC. This codes for CASSGGGGGSNEQFF.